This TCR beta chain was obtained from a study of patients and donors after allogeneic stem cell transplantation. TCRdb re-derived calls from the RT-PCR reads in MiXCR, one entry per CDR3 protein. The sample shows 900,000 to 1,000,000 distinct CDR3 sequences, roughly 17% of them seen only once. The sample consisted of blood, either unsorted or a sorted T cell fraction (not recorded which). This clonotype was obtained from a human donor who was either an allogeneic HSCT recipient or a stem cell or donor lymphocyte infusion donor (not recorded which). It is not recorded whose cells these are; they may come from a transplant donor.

The CDR3 coding sequence is TGTGCCAGCAGCGTAGATGATTGGGGGCTGGGTGAGCAGTTCTTC. Protein product: CASSVDDWGLGEQFF. The genes are TRBV9 and TRBJ2-1, with D maybe TRBD1 (6 bases). V lost 0 bases, J lost 9 bases, and 16 bases lay in between. In germline, CDR1 is SGDLS, CDR2 YYNGEE. The CDR3 totals 15 residues.